The 20 T cell receptor beta chains below were found in one sample sequenced in a study of beta chain features in type 1 diabetes. Since all of the isolated RNA was reverse transcribed, expressed TCRB transcripts were what got sequenced. Only in-frame clones appear in the TCRdb table, and some are missing; sequencing was by immunoSEQ multiplex PCR. The sample has a few hundred thousand clones; around 16% are singletons. Input material: naive CD4+ T cells from blood. The receptors originated from a woman aged 18-30 years in good health.

DNA of the CDR3: TGTGCCAGCAGCCAAGATGCGGGCTATGGCTACACCTTC. Encoded protein: CASSQDAGYGYTF. The rearrangement uses TRBV14 and TRBJ1-2; D unresolved. This CDR3 has 13 amino acids. The germline CDR1 and CDR2 sequences are SGHDN and FVKESK. With 0 bases removed from V and 4 bases from J, the gap between germline ends came to 6 bases.

This clone has a handful of counts. The chain employs TRBV29-1 and TRBJ2-5; 7 nucleotides line up with TRBD2. The CDR3 extends over 15 amino acids. Trimming took 4 bases from V and 5 from J; bases not matched to a gene: 13. In germline, CDR1 is SQVTM, CDR2 ANQGSEA. CDR3 bases: TGCAGCGTTGCTCTCTCGGGAGGAGGAAGGGAGACCCAGTACTTC. This sequence encodes CSVALSGGGRETQYF.

This chain uses TRBV7-2 with TRBJ1-1, with D unresolved. Trimming removed 1 base at V and 12 bases at J, with 12 bases between. The CDR3 sequence is 12 residues long. Germline V gene lookup returns CDR1 SGHTA and CDR2 FQGNSA. Here the CDR3 DNA reads TGTGCCAGCAGCTTAGGAAGCGTGAAAACTTTCTTT. Its protein product is CASSLGSVKTFF.

This clone turned up a few times. The V gene is TRBV6-5, the J gene TRBJ2-7, with a possible D match to TRBD2 (6 bases). The V gene's germline CDR1 is MNHEY and CDR2 SVGAGI. The V gene lost 2 bases and the J gene lost 5 bases, with 13 bases spanning the gap. The length of the CDR3 is 14 residues. The CDR3 spells CASSYGGNRNEQYF. The CDR3 nucleotides read TGTGCCAGCAGTTACGGAGGGAACAGAAACGAGCAGTACTTC.

This chain joins TRBV7-9 and TRBJ2-3, with TRBD1 matching 7 bases. CDR1 and CDR2 from the germline V gene are SEHNR and FQNEAQ (reference sequence). The CDR3 sequence is 13 residues long. Trimming at V came to 4 bases and at J to 5 bases, leaving 3 bases not matched to a gene. Here the CDR3 reads CASSSQGIDTQYF. The CDR3 nucleotides read TGTGCCAGCAGCTCACAGGGGATAGATACGCAGTATTTT.

This clone was observed a handful of times. This chain connects TRBV18 to TRBJ2-5; 9 bases fit TRBD1. CDR1 KGHSH and CDR2 LQKENI come from the germline V gene. V lost 4 bases, J lost 5 bases, and 5 bases stayed unmatched. CDR3 length equals 14 residues. DNA for the CDR3: TGTGCCAGCTCACGGGACAGGGTCACGGAGACCCAGTACTTC. Translation gives CASSRDRVTETQYF. The full variable domain, its missing parts supplied by reference TRBV18 and TRBJ2-5, is NAGVMQNPRHLVRRRGQEARLRCSPMKGHSHVYWYRQLPEEGLKFMVYLQKENIIDESGMPKERFSAEFPKEGPSILRIQQVVRGDSAAYFCASSRDRVTETQYFGPGTRLLVL.

The chain is built from TRBV7-2 and TRBJ2-1, with D possibly being TRBD1 (5 bases). Trimming removed 1 base at V and 4 bases at J, with 11 bases between. Germline CDR1 SGHTA, CDR2 FQGNSA. The CDR3 covers 15 residues. The CDR3 coding sequence is TGTGCCAGCAGCTTAGACAGACAGTCGTACAATGAGCAGTTCTTC. It encodes CASSLDRQSYNEQFF.

This clone occurred once. The chain recombines TRBV28 with TRBJ2-7, with 8 nucleotides matching TRBD2. J lost 3 bases, V lost 2 bases, and 3 bases had no gene match. Germline values: CDR1 MDHEN, CDR2 SYDVKM. The CDR3 consists of 14 residues. CDR3 DNA: TGTGCCAGCAGTTTAAGCGGGAGTCACTACGAGCAGTACTTC. The encoded protein is CASSLSGSHYEQYF.

On this clone itself: The same CDR3 is also encoded by other DNA sequences in this sample. The chain is built from TRBV28 and TRBJ2-7, with 13 bases fitting TRBD2. The V gene end was trimmed by 6 bases and the J gene end by 3 bases; junction bases not matched to a gene: 2. Germline values: CDR1 MDHEN, CDR2 SYDVKM. The CDR3 consists of 14 residues. The CDR3 DNA is TGTGCCAGCAGCCGGACTAGCGGGAGCTACGAGCAGTACTTC. Its translation: CASSRTSGSYEQYF.

The rearrangement uses TRBV9 and TRBJ1-2, with TRBD1 identical over 7 bases. The J segment lost 7 bases and the V segment lost 3 bases, leaving 6 bases of the junction unmatched. The CDR3 runs to 13 residues. Germline-derived CDR1 and CDR2 are SGDLS and YYNGEE. The CDR3 here is CASSDRQGSGYTF. In DNA form, the CDR3 reads TGTGCCAGCAGCGACCGACAGGGTTCTGGCTACACCTTC.

The gene calls are TRBV11-1 and TRBJ2-7, with TRBD1 matching over 9 bases. V gave up 5 bases and J gave up 5 bases; unmatched junction bases: 13. In germline, CDR1 is SGHAT, CDR2 FQDESV (reference sequence). CDR3 length: 16 residues. CDR3 sequence: CASSPNLGQGSNEQYF. The CDR3, as DNA: TGTGCCAGCAGCCCCAACCTGGGACAGGGATCCAACGAGCAGTACTTC.

This clone occurred a few times. The chain combines TRBV7-3 with TRBJ2-1; 12 bases are a match to TRBD2. This CDR3 has 17 residues. The germline CDR1 and CDR2 sequences are SGHTA and FQGTGA. The ends lost 5 bases at V and 7 bases at J; junction bases unmatched: 12. CDR3 in amino acids: CASSPTSGSTGGNEQFF. The CDR3 DNA reads TGTGCCAGCAGCCCGACTAGCGGGAGTACGGGGGGGAATGAGCAGTTCTTC. The entire variable domain, with the rest obtained from reference TRBV7-3 and TRBJ2-1, is as follows: GAGVSQTPSNKVTEKGKYVELRCDPISGHTALYWYRQSLGQGPEFLIYFQGTGAADDSGLPNDRFFAVRPEGSVSTLKIQRTERGDSAVYLCASSPTSGSTGGNEQFFGPGTRLTVL.

The J gene is TRBJ2-5, the V gene TRBV5-6; tentatively, D is TRBD1 (5 bases). The CDR3 is 13 amino acids. V shed 0 bases and J shed 3 bases, with 6 bases lying between them. Germline V gene lookup returns CDR1 SGHDT and CDR2 YYEEEE. The CDR3 is CASSLVGEETQYF. CDR3 sequence (DNA): TGTGCCAGCAGCTTGGTAGGGGAAGAGACCCAGTACTTC.

CDR3 amino acids: CASSSTWLEADTQYF. In nucleotides, the CDR3 is TGTGCCAGCAGTTCGACCTGGCTAGAGGCAGATACGCAGTATTTT. The chain has TRBV6-5 and TRBJ2-3; D is uncertain. The ends were cut back, 4 bases at V and 4 bases at J, with 15 bases in the middle. This CDR3 contains 15 residues. Germline V lookup: CDR1 MNHEY, CDR2 SVGAGI.

This clone came up a few times. This sequence joins TRBV9 and TRBJ1-5, with 8 bases that match TRBD1. The CDR3 consists of 15 residues. After removal of 4 bases from V and 5 bases from J, the junction contained 8 bases not matched to a gene. Per germline, CDR1 SGDLS and CDR2 YYNGEE. In DNA, the CDR3 is TGTGCCAGCAGCCCCAGGGGGCAGCTTGATCAGCCCCAGCATTTT. Protein: CASSPRGQLDQPQHF.

The chain couples TRBV29-1 to TRBJ2-1; 10 nucleotides match TRBD1. After removal of 3 bases from V and 7 bases from J, the junction contained 15 bases not matched to a gene. The CDR3 contains 17 residues. Germline V gives CDR1 SQVTM, CDR2 ANQGSEA. DNA for the CDR3: TGCAGCGTTGAGAGGCGTTTTGAGACAGGGGGCATGAATGAGCAGTTCTTC. Translating it yields CSVERRFETGGMNEQFF.

The CDR3 bases are TGTGCCGCCCGGGACAGGCTCTCTGGGGCCAACGTCCTGACTTTC. Amino acids: CAARDRLSGANVLTF. The rearrangement uses TRBV27 and TRBJ2-6; TRBD1 agrees at 8 bases. This CDR3 has 15 residues. Germline CDR1 MNHEY, CDR2 SMNVEV (reference sequence). Trimming removed 11 bases from V and 0 bases from J; junction bases left unmatched: 6. Based on the CDR3 plus reference TRBV27 and TRBJ2-6, the full variable domain is EAQVTQNPRYLITVTGKKLTVTCSQNMNHEYMSWYRQDPGLGLRQIYYSMNVEVTDKGDVPEGYKVSRKEKRNFPLILESPSPNQTSLYFCAARDRLSGANVLTFGAGSRLTVL.

The chain joins TRBV28 to TRBJ2-7; 7 bases align to TRBD2. The CDR3 runs to 18 residues. V lost 6 bases, J lost 7 bases, and 24 bases stayed unmatched. Germline CDR1 is MDHEN and CDR2 is SYDVKM. CDR3 region: CASRTPRGVAAQRREQYF. Written as DNA, the CDR3 is TGTGCCAGCAGAACCCCACGGGGGGTGGCGGCGCAACGGCGGGAGCAGTACTTC. The full variable domain, completed using reference TRBV28 and TRBJ2-7, is DVKVTQSSRYLVKRTGEKVFLECVQDMDHENMFWYRQDPGLGLRLIYFSYDVKMKEKGDIPEGYSVSREKKERFSLILESASTNQTSMYLCASRTPRGVAAQRREQYFGPGTRLTVT.

In nucleotides, the CDR3 is TGTGCCAGCCGGGGGGTTCGGGAGGGCAAAAACATTCAGTACTTC. Translating gives CASRGVREGKNIQYF. The rearrangement joins TRBV6-1 to TRBJ2-4; 8 positions match TRBD2. The CDR3 is made up of 15 amino acids. V trimming: 8 bases; J trimming: 3 bases; junction bases outside the gene matches: 9. The germline V gene encodes CDR1 MNHNS and CDR2 SASEGT.

This clone was seen a handful of times. The gene calls are TRBV5-1 and TRBJ2-7; 10 bases fit TRBD2. The V gene end was trimmed by 2 bases and the J gene end by 5 bases; junction bases not matched to a gene: 4. CDR1 is SGHRS, CDR2 YFSETQ, per germline. The CDR3 spans 14 residues. The CDR3 DNA reads as TGCGCCAGCAGCTTAAGCGGGAGGGCCCACGAGCAGTACTTC. Its translation: CASSLSGRAHEQYF.